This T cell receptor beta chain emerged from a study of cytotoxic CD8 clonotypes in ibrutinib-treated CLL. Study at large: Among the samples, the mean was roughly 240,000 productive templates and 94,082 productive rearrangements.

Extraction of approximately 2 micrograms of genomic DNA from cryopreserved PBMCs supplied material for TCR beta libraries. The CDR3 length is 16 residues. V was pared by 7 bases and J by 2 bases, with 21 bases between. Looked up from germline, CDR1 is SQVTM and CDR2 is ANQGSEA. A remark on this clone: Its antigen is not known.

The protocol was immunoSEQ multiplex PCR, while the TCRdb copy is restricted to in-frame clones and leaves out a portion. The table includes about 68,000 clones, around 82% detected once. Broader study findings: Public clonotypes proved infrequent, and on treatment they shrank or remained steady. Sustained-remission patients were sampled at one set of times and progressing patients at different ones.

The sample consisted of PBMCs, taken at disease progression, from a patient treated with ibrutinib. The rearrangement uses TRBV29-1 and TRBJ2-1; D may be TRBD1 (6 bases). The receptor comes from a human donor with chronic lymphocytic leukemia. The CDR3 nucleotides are TGCAGCGGTACCCCCGGGACAACATATCCCTACAATGAGCAGTTCTTC. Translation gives CSGTPGTTYPYNEQFF.